This TCR beta chain was documented in a study of T cell repertoires in cytomegalovirus infection. Study at large: Use of recently identified HLA-C-restricted and well-studied HLA-B-restricted CMV epitopes was part of the study. A matching HLA type, together with CMV infection, was signaled by public TCR beta signatures. Findings of the study overall: Individuals carrying CMV plus the relevant HLA were identified by cumulative frequency of public TCR beta families. The response measured ex vivo was dominated by TCR beta clonotypes (HLA-C-restricted and CMV-specific).

This clonotype was observed a single time. Its specificity is not known. TCRdb independently ran MiXCR on the reads; one entry per CDR3 protein. Here the sample spans about 920,000 distinct CDR3 sequences, around 32% being singletons. Germline V gene lookup returns CDR1 LNHDA and CDR2 SQIVND (reference sequence). J gave up 0 bases and V 3 bases, and 4 bases lay outside the gene matches. The length of the CDR3 is 16 residues. The J gene is TRBJ1-4, the V gene TRBV19; TRBD1 agrees at 7 bases. The starting material was cultured CD8+ T cells from PBMCs, obtained from culture after CMV antigen stimulation. This TCR derives from a human donor in good health (CMV status not recorded). Some clones in this sample may be carry-over from other donors' samples. CDR3 protein: CASSMVRGATNEKLFF. The CDR3 DNA reads TGTGCCAGTAGTATGGTCAGGGGGGCAACTAATGAAAAACTGTTTTTT.